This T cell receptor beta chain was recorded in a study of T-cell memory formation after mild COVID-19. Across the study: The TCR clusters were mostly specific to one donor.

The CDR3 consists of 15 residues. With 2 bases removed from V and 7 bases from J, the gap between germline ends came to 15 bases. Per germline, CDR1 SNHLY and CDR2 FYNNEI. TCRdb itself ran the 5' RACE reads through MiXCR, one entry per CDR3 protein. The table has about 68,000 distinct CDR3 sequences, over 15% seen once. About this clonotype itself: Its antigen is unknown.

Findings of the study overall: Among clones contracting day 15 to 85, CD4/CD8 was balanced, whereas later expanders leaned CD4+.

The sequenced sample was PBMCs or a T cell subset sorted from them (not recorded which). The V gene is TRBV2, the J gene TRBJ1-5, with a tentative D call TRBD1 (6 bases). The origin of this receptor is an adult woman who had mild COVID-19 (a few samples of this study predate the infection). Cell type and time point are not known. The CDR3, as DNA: TGTGCCAGCAGTGAACCCGGGACATTCAACCAGCCCCAGCATTTT. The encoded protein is CASSEPGTFNQPQHF.